The 27 T cell receptor delta chains given below trace back to one sample, sequenced in a study of γδ T cells in repeated Plasmodium falciparum infection. TCRdb processed the multiplex PCR reads again with the CATT caller. The sample includes about 57,000 delta-chain clones, 1.7% of them seen just once. Bulk repertoires came from Vgamma9/Vdelta2+ or Vdelta2-negative gammadelta T cells flow-sorted from PBMC. The sample taken for sequencing was gamma-delta T cells from blood. These receptors all stem from a pool of human donors (malaria-infected and uninfected, not separated).

This clone has a count of ten or more. The amino acid sequence in TCRdb belongs to a much larger clone and departs from this DNA's translation at residue 5, likely a sequencing read error; the sequence shown is translated from the DNA. This chain joins TRDV1 and TRDJ1, with 11 bases that match TRDD3. Germline-derived CDR1 and CDR2 are TSWWSYY and QGS. V lost 4 bases, J lost 0 bases, and 22 bases stayed unmatched. The CDR3 consists of 22 residues. CDR3 bases: TGTGCTCTTGGGGGCCTTTCCTCCTACGGGTTACTGGGGGATAGGAACACCGATAAACTCATCTTT. It is translated as CALGGLSSYGLLGDRNTDKLIF.

There are many counts of this clone. A far larger clone is just one base off, so this is likely a read error. Other DNA sequences from this sample encode an identical CDR3 as well. This chain uses TRDV1 with TRDJ1, with 7 bases that match TRDD3. V lost 4 bases and J lost 0; bases outside the gene matches: 23. There are 21 residues in the CDR3. CDR1 and CDR2 (germline): TSWWSYY, QGS. The CDR3 region is CALGVSPTLSYWGFYTDKLIF. CDR3 nucleotide sequence: TGTGCTCTTGGGGTTTCGCCAACTCTATCTTACTGGGGATTTTACACCGATAAACTCATCTTT.

This clone has a handful of counts. The TCRdb protein comes from a much larger clone and disagrees with this DNA's translation at residue 8, likely due to a read error; the protein given here is derived from the DNA. The chain combines TRDV2 with TRDJ1; D is possibly TRDD3 (5 bases). Matching the DNA to germline supplied the J gene, which TCRdb does not give. The V gene lost 0 bases and the J gene lost 0 bases, with 19 bases spanning the gap. CDR1 and CDR2 (germline): GEAIGNYY, EKD. The CDR3 runs to 18 residues. The CDR3 region has the DNA TGTGCCTGTGACACCTCTTTACCGGGGGTACCGTACACCGATAAACTCATCTTT. It translates to CACDTSLPGVPYTDKLIF.

In its sample, this clone was seen a few times. TCRdb's protein for this DNA is that of a much larger clone and differs from the translation at residue 7, likely a read error; the protein shown is the DNA translation. Distinct nucleotide sequences in the sample also encode this CDR3. This chain uses TRDV1 with TRDJ1; 12 nucleotides line up with TRDD3. The J gene was not available in TCRdb and was assigned here by matching the DNA to germline segments. There are 22 residues in the CDR3. V was clipped by 5 bases and J by 4 bases; unmatched bases: 26. The germline CDR1 and CDR2 sequences are TSWWSYY and QGS. The CDR3 region has the DNA TGTGCTCTTGGGATATCCCTTCCCTTCCTATACTGGGGGATACAAGATGTCGATAAACTCATCTTT. This codes for CALGISLPFLYWGIQDVDKLIF.

This clone turned up a few times. The protein given by TCRdb reflects a much larger clone and differs at residue 22 from this DNA's translation, likely from a read error; the protein shown is the DNA's translation. This chain links TRDV1 with TRDJ1, with 9 bases fitting TRDD3. Per germline, CDR1 TSWWSYY and CDR2 QGS. CDR3 length: 26 residues. The CDR3 loop is CALGETILKPRPGDWGTLRYTGKLIF. CDR3 in DNA: TGTGCTCTTGGGGAAACGATCCTAAAGCCGCGACCGGGAGACTGGGGGACCCTGAGGTACACCGGTAAACTCATCTTT.

About this clone: TCRdb has a much larger clone's protein, which differs at residue 3 from the translation of this DNA, likely because of a read error; what is shown is the protein translated from the DNA. V is TRDV3 and J is TRDJ1; 13 nucleotides line up with TRDD3. The germline V gene has CDR1 TVYSNPD and CDR2 GDNSRS (reference sequence). This CDR3 is 22 amino acids long. The V gene end was trimmed by 4 bases and the J gene end by 4 bases; junction bases not matched to a gene: 30. CDR3 residues: CASSRRADWGIRPKLYSDKLIF. Written as DNA, the CDR3 is TGTGCCTCTTCTCGGCGGGCAGACTGGGGGATACGTCCTAAATTGTACAGCGATAAACTCATCTTT.

Notes on this clone: The protein recorded in TCRdb matches a much larger clone and deviates from this DNA's translation at residue 10, suggesting a read error; the protein here is obtained by translating the DNA. The V call is TRDV1, the J call TRDJ1, with 12 bases identical to TRDD3. The J gene comes from matching the DNA to germline here; TCRdb lacks it. Losses at the gene ends were 4 bases for V and 1 base for J; bases not matched to a gene: 19. Germline CDR1 is TSWWSYY and CDR2 is QGS. The CDR3 has 21 residues. CDR3 protein: CALGGLFCGCWGIRPTDKLIF. CDR3 coding DNA: TGTGCTCTTGGGGGGCTCTTCTGCGGGTGCTGGGGGATACGTCCCACCGATAAACTCATCTTT.

The sample holds a few counts of this clone. Since a far larger clone is one base different, this is likely a read error. The same CDR3 is also encoded by other DNA sequences in this sample. The genes are TRDV1 and TRDJ2; perhaps TRDD3 as D (5 bases). The J gene, missing from TCRdb, was assigned here through DNA to germline matching. The CDR3 extends over 16 amino acids. Looked up from germline, CDR1 is TSWWSYY and CDR2 is QGS. Here the CDR3 reads CALGEAFCDGTAQLFF. The DNA for the CDR3 is TGCGCTCTTGGGGAAGCTTTTTGTGATGGAACAGCACAACTCTTCTTT.

A note on this clone: Since a far larger clone is one base different, this is likely a read error. The sample contains more than one DNA sequence encoding this CDR3. No J gene was called, and the V gene is TRDV2; whether TRDD3, the table's D call, matches the DNA was not checked. This CDR3 is built from 17 residues. Germline CDR1 reads GEAIGNYY; CDR2 reads EKD. The CDR3 DNA follows: TGTGCCTGTCCCCGAGGGGGGATACGGGGGGAGGCCGATAAGCTCATCTTT. Amino acid sequence: CACPRGGIRGEADKLIF.

This clone was recorded many times. A far larger clone is one nucleotide away, so this likely arose from a read error. This sample also contains other DNA sequences that code for the same CDR3. The rearrangement links TRDV1 to TRDJ1; D might be TRDD3 (6 bases). Trimming removed 5 bases at V and 7 bases at J, with 26 bases between. The CDR3 is 17 amino acids. The V gene's germline CDR1 is TSWWSYY and CDR2 QGS. CDR3 nucleotides: TGTGCTCTTGGGACTCCTAGCGTGTCGGGGGAGGTCGGTAAACTCATCTTT. This encodes CALGTPSVSGEVGKLIF.

No V segment was called; the J segment is TRDJ1; the table's D call of TRDD3 was not tested on the DNA. There are 19 residues in the CDR3. The CDR3 region is CSALGPPPSIVGVTDKLIF. DNA for the CDR3: TGTAGTGCTCTTGGGCCTCCTCCTTCCATCGTAGGAGTCACCGATAAACTCATCTTT.

To note about this clone: TCRdb lists the protein of a much larger clone for this DNA, which differs at residue 14, so this is likely a read error; the protein given here is translated from the DNA itself. The V and J genes are TRDV1 and TRDJ1, with D possibly matching TRDD3 (6 bases). Since TCRdb gives no J gene, matching the DNA to germline was used here to assign it. Deletions cut 0 bases from V and 1 base from J, with 27 bases between. This CDR3 is 21 amino acids long. Germline lookup yields CDR1 TSWWSYY and CDR2 QGS. The CDR3 nucleotides are TGTGCTCTTGGGGAACTAGGGCACTACTTCGGATACCTGGGGCCCACCGATAAACTCATCTTT. Its translation is CALGELGHYFGYLGPTDKLIF.

This clone has more than one count but fewer than ten. This DNA translates differently at residue 17 from the TCRdb protein, which is that of a much larger clone; a read error is likely, and the protein shown is the DNA's own translation. The chain has TRDV1 and TRDJ1; D could derive from TRDD2 or TRDD3 (6 bases each). The CDR3 sequence is 25 residues long. Germline CDR1 reads TSWWSYY; CDR2 reads QGS. Trimming left V 2 bases short and J 0 bases short, with 40 bases between. This CDR3 reads CALGEGLLSYRLRGESTPNTDKLIF. In DNA, the CDR3 is TGTGCTCTTGGGGAAGGGTTGCTATCCTACCGGCTGAGGGGGGAGTCCACTCCAAACACCGATAAACTCATCTTT.

This clone occurred a few times. This DNA's translation differs at residue 8 from TCRdb's protein, which comes from a much larger clone; a read error is likely, and the protein shown is translated from the DNA. The rearrangement links TRDV1 to TRDJ1; 13 nucleotides align to TRDD3. Germline V gives CDR1 TSWWSYY, CDR2 QGS. V shed 2 bases, J shed 3 bases, and the junction held 9 bases outside the gene matches. The CDR3 covers 18 residues. The CDR3 protein is CALGEVPALGDTPDKLIF. The CDR3 coding sequence is TGTGCTCTTGGGGAAGTACCCGCACTGGGGGATACGCCCGATAAACTCATCTTT.

This clone was recorded a few times. This is likely an artifact of a read error, given a far larger clone one base away. At the DNA level, this CDR3 is encoded by other sequences in the same sample as well. This chain connects TRDV2 to TRDJ1, with 12 bases that match TRDD3. The J gene is absent in TCRdb and was assigned here via DNA matching to germline. The V segment lost 4 bases and the J segment 0 bases; nucleotides outside the gene matches: 11. Germline CDR1 is GEAIGNYY and CDR2 is EKD. The CDR3 has 18 residues. In DNA form, the CDR3 reads TGTGCCTGTGATCCCGTACTGGGGGATACCCAGGACACCGATAAACTCATCTTT. Translated, it gives CACDPVLGDTQDTDKLIF.

This clone was recorded many times. This may be a read error, as it is one base from a much larger clone. This sample also contains other DNA sequences that code for the same CDR3. This chain connects TRDV1 to TRDJ1; maybe TRDD3 (5 bases). From germline, CDR1 is TSWWSYY and CDR2 QGS. This CDR3 spans 16 amino acids. The chain's CDR3 is CAIGELVLGRADKLIF. In DNA form, the CDR3 reads TGTGCTATTGGGGAACTTGTGTTAGGGAGGGCCGATAAACTCATCTTT.

In this sample, this clone turned up a few times. TCRdb has a much larger clone's protein, which differs at residue 4 from the translation of this DNA, likely because of a read error; what is shown is the protein translated from the DNA. The chain recombines TRDV2 with TRDJ1; 12 bases align to TRDD3. The J gene, missing from TCRdb, was assigned here through DNA to germline matching. CDR3 size: 17 residues. Germline V gene sequence: CDR1 GEAIGNYY, CDR2 EKD. V shed 6 bases and J 4 bases; nucleotides not matched to a gene: 14. The CDR3 sequence is CACNRLLGDTGVDKLIF. The DNA of the CDR3 is TGTGCCTGTAACCGTTTACTGGGGGATACTGGGGTCGATAAACTCATCTTT.

This clone was detected a few times. A read error is likely here: a far larger clone is one base away. Other nucleotide sequences from this sample produce the same CDR3. The chain has TRDV1 and TRDJ1; 8 positions agree with TRDD3. With V trimmed by 0 bases and J by 3 bases, 27 bases remained unmatched. Germline loops: CDR1 TSWWSYY, CDR2 QGS. The CDR3 totals 23 residues. CDR3 loop: CALGELFPSTLIIGGSGSDKLIF. In DNA form, the CDR3 reads TGTGCTCTTGGGGAACTGTTTCCATCCACACTTATAATTGGGGGATCGGGATCCGATAAACTCATCTTT.

In the case of this clone: A single base is all that separates this from a far larger clone, so a read error is likely. The sample holds other DNA sequences that translate to the same CDR3. The chain uses TRDV1 and TRDJ1; D is possibly TRDD3 (6 bases). Per germline, CDR1 TSWWSYY and CDR2 QGS. The CDR3 is 23 residues long. Trimming took 6 bases from V and 1 from J, leaving 39 bases between them. CDR3 loop: CALGATRISPVLGDRFGTDKLIF. The CDR3, as DNA: TGTGCTCTTGGCGCGACGCGGATCTCCCCCGTACTGGGAGATAGATTTGGCACCGATAAACTCATCTTT.

This clone was observed a handful of times. TCRdb pairs this DNA with a much larger clone's protein that differs at residue 3, likely a read error; the protein shown was translated from the DNA. The V and J genes are TRDV1 and TRDJ1; TRDD3 matches at 12 bases. The J gene was not available in TCRdb and was assigned here by matching the DNA to germline segments. CDR3 length: 21 amino acids. Germline-derived CDR1 and CDR2 are TSWWSYY and QGS. The CDR3 region has the DNA TGTGCTCCTGGGGAACTGGGACTCCACTGGGGGATACTCTCATACACCGATAAACTCATCTTT. It yields the protein CAPGELGLHWGILSYTDKLIF.

In this sample, this clone turned up a few times. TCRdb shows a much larger clone's protein in place of this DNA's translation, and the two differ at residue 11, likely through a read error; the protein shown is translated from the DNA. V is TRDV1 and J is TRDJ2; TRDD3 aligns across 7 bases. The V segment lost 4 bases and the J segment 5 bases; nucleotides outside the gene matches: 31. CDR1 and CDR2 from the germline V gene are TSWWSYY and QGS. The CDR3 length is 23 residues. The CDR3 protein is CALGAFKPTLWDTPPLLTAQLFF. In DNA form, the CDR3 reads TGTGCTCTTGGGGCCTTCAAACCTACACTGTGGGATACCCCTCCCCTCCTAACAGCACAACTCTTCTTT.

This clone was counted between two and nine times. V gene TRDV1 combines with J gene TRDJ1; 8 bases match TRDD3. This CDR3 has 20 residues. J lost 0 bases, V lost 0 bases, and 15 bases had no gene match. Per the germline V gene, CDR1 is TSWWSYY and CDR2 is QGS. CDR3 sequence: CALGELGGTGGRRHTDKLIF. CDR3 DNA sequence: TGTGCTCTTGGGGAACTAGGGGGTACTGGGGGTCGCCGACACACCGATAAACTCATCTTT.

Only a few counts were recorded for this clone. The protein recorded in TCRdb matches a much larger clone and deviates from this DNA's translation at residue 12, suggesting a read error; the protein here is obtained by translating the DNA. The rearrangement links TRDV1 to TRDJ1; D might be TRDD2 or TRDD3, each matching 5 bases. Trimming stripped 0 bases from V and 0 bases from J, with 29 bases between. The germline V gene encodes CDR1 TSWWSYY and CDR2 QGS. The length of the CDR3 is 22 residues. Written as DNA, the CDR3 is TGTGCTCTTGGGGAACTAAGACTGACCTTCTGGGAGAAAACTAGCTACACCGATAAACTCATCTTT. This codes for CALGELRLTFWEKTSYTDKLIF.

Turning to this clone: With only one base between it and a far larger clone, this is likely a read error. This specimen includes other DNA sequences encoding the same CDR3. V usage is TRDV1 and J usage is TRDJ1, with D perhaps TRDD2 or TRDD3 (8 bases each). No J gene was available from TCRdb, and it was assigned here by a germline match of the DNA. The CDR3 totals 26 residues. The germline V gene has CDR1 TSWWSYY and CDR2 QGS. CDR3 in DNA: TGTGCCCTTGGGGATACTACTTCGGGGAGCCACTTCCTACGTTTTAAACTGGGGGTCTCCACCGATAAACTCATCTTT. Protein sequence: CALGDTTSGSHFLRFKLGVSTDKLIF.

By sample share, this clone is medium-sized (0.01 to 0.1%). Distinct nucleotide sequences in the sample also encode this CDR3. J is TRDJ2 and V is TRDV2; D not resolved. Trimming cost V 6 bases and J 7 bases, with 8 bases left between them. CDR1 and CDR2 (germline): GEAIGNYY, EKD. The CDR3 loop spans 11 amino acids. In DNA, the CDR3 is TGTGCCTGTAAGAAGGGAGCACAACTCTTCTTT. Translated, it gives CACKKGAQLFF.

On this clone: The mismatch at residue 5 between this DNA's translation and the TCRdb protein of a much larger clone likely reflects a read error; the protein shown is translated from the DNA. The CDR3 DNA is TGTGCTCTTGGGGGACTAGTCAGGTCCGGTATACTGGGGGATACGGGGACTAAACTCATCTTT. Protein product: CALGGLVRSGILGDTGTKLIF. The chain has TRDV1 and TRDJ1, with 13 bases fitting TRDD3. The CDR3 is 21 residues long. V lost 4 bases and J lost 7; bases outside the gene matches: 24. Germline V gene sequence: CDR1 TSWWSYY, CDR2 QGS.

Concerning this clone: TCRdb pairs this DNA with a much larger clone's protein that differs at residue 21, likely a read error; the protein shown was translated from the DNA. This chain uses TRDV3 with TRDJ1; 8 bases line up with TRDD2. The J gene is absent in TCRdb and was assigned here via DNA matching to germline. Germline CDR1 reads TVYSNPD; CDR2 reads GDNSRS (reference sequence). This CDR3 comprises 24 residues. The CDR3 loop is CAFTALRPSYIRTGIARYTDRLIF. DNA for the CDR3: TGTGCCTTCACAGCTCTAAGGCCTTCCTATATACGTACCGGCATTGCTCGGTACACCGATAGACTCATCTTT.